These 15 T cell receptor beta chains originate from one sample sequenced in a study of T cells after posttransplantation cyclophosphamide. Measured with immunoSEQ multiplex PCR; TCRdb has only the in-frame clones, and not every one. Among around 9,100 clones listed, 95% to 98% were seen once. Cells defined as naive were viable CD3+CD4+ or CD3+CD8+ and CCR7+CD45RA+CD45RO-CD95-CD27+CD28+. Sequenced: naive CD4+ T cells sorted from PBMCs. These TCRs come from an older woman in good health, CMV-negative, and a related stem cell transplant donor.

The chain employs TRBV5-6 and TRBJ2-5; D is perhaps TRBD1 (5 bases). The CDR3 length is 14 residues. Germline CDR1 reads SGHDT; CDR2 reads YYEEEE. The V end lost 2 bases, the J end lost 4 bases, and 12 bases lay between the germline ends. CDR3 region: CASSFEGAGETQYF. The DNA for the CDR3 is TGTGCCAGCAGCTTCGAAGGGGCAGGAGAGACCCAGTACTTC.

The rearrangement joins TRBV29-1 to TRBJ1-2; D not certain. With 7 bases removed from V and 5 bases from J, the gap between germline ends came to 11 bases. The CDR3 extends over 11 amino acids. The germline gives CDR1 SQVTM, CDR2 ANQGSEA. The CDR3, as DNA: TGCAGCGCCGGGTCCGAGTATGGCTACACCTTC. It specifies CSAGSEYGYTF.

This chain joins TRBV5-1 and TRBJ2-3; 16 positions agree with TRBD2. Per the germline V gene, CDR1 is SGHRS and CDR2 is YFSETQ. The CDR3 totals 17 residues. The trim removed 3 bases at V and 4 bases at J, leaving 5 bases unmatched. CDR3 nucleotides: TGCGCCAGCAGCTGGGGACTAGCGGGGGGGTCATCAGATACGCAGTATTTT. It yields the protein CASSWGLAGGSSDTQYF. The whole variable domain, filled in from reference TRBV5-1 and TRBJ2-3, reads KAGVTQTPRYLIKTRGQQVTLSCSPISGHRSVSWYQQTPGQGLQFLFEYFSETQRNKGNFPGRFSGRQFSNSRSEMNVSTLELGDSALYLCASSWGLAGGSSDTQYFGPGTRLTVL.

The J gene is TRBJ1-2, the V gene TRBV5-6; possible D gene TRBD1, 5 bases. The CDR3 contains 14 residues. Germline V gives CDR1 SGHDT, CDR2 YYEEEE. V was cut by 3 bases and J by 5 bases, with 14 bases left in between. CDR3 nucleotide sequence: TGTGCCAGCAGCTCCACAGGTACAGCGTATGGCTACACCTTC. Translated: CASSSTGTAYGYTF.

The J gene is TRBJ1-2, the V gene TRBV29-1, with a tentative D call TRBD1 (6 bases). The CDR3 totals 16 residues. Germline CDR1 is SQVTM and CDR2 is ANQGSEA. The ends were cut back, 5 bases at V and 3 bases at J, with 22 bases in the middle. The CDR3 here is CSVSGTTPQIYYGYTF. The CDR3 bases are TGCAGCGTTAGCGGGACAACACCACAAATATACTATGGCTACACCTTC. The whole variable domain, remainder taken from reference TRBV29-1 and TRBJ1-2, is SAVISQKPSRDICQRGTSLTIQCQVDSQVTMMFWYRQQPGQSLTLIATANQGSEATYESGFVIDKFPISRPNLTFSTLTVSNMSPEDSSIYLCSVSGTTPQIYYGYTFGSGTRLTVV.

The V and J genes are TRBV10-3 and TRBJ2-1; D is possibly TRBD2 (6 bases). The CDR3 length is 12 residues. Trimming cost V 6 bases and J 8 bases, with 11 bases left between them. Germline V gene lookup returns CDR1 ENHRY and CDR2 SYGVKD. CDR3: CAIRGGIDEQFF. As DNA, the CDR3 is TGTGCCATCAGAGGCGGGATCGATGAGCAGTTCTTC.

This clone turned up a few times. V is TRBV6-6 and J is TRBJ1-1, with D possibly matching TRBD1 (6 bases). Germline-derived CDR1 and CDR2 are MNHNY and SVGAGI (reference sequence). V was trimmed by 7 bases and J by 4 bases, leaving 16 bases between them. This CDR3 comprises 14 residues. CDR3: CASTPLGAGTEAFF. The CDR3 DNA sequence: TGTGCCAGCACCCCCCTGGGGGCTGGCACTGAAGCTTTCTTT.

The rearrangement joins TRBV2 to TRBJ1-1, with D tentatively TRBD1 (6 bases). V was cut by 8 bases and J by 0 bases, with 13 bases left in between. CDR1 and CDR2 (germline): SNHLY, FYNNEI. The CDR3 contains 14 residues. The CDR3 is CASGEGQLNTEAFF. The DNA of the CDR3 is TGTGCCAGCGGAGAAGGACAGCTGAACACTGAAGCTTTCTTT.

J is TRBJ1-2 and V is TRBV28, with 7 nucleotides matching TRBD1. This CDR3 spans 16 amino acids. V shed 5 bases, J shed 2 bases, and the junction held 11 bases outside the gene matches. From germline, CDR1 is MDHEN and CDR2 SYDVKM. CDR3 amino acids: CASSLSTGKPNYGYTF. The DNA of the CDR3 is TGTGCCAGCAGTCTCTCGACAGGGAAACCAAACTATGGCTACACCTTC.

This clone was observed a single time. The genes are TRBV27 and TRBJ2-1, with 14 nucleotides matching TRBD2. CDR1 is MNHEY and CDR2 is SMNVEV in the germline V gene (reference sequence). The CDR3 totals 16 residues. The V and J ends lost 2 bases and 7 bases, in that order; junction bases with no gene match: 4. CDR3 in DNA: TGTGCCAGCAGTTTAGGAGGGACTAGCGGGAGAAATGAGCAGTTCTTC. It translates to CASSLGGTSGRNEQFF.

This chain links TRBV7-9 with TRBJ1-1, with TRBD1 as a possible D gene (6 bases). V was shortened by 4 bases and J by 4 bases, with 16 bases between the two germline ends. The germline CDR1 and CDR2 sequences are SEHNR and FQNEAQ (reference sequence). CDR3 size: 15 residues. The CDR3 bases are TGTGCCAGCAGCTCAGACAGGACCCCATTCACTGAAGCTTTCTTT. The encoded protein is CASSSDRTPFTEAFF. The complete variable domain, with remaining parts taken from reference TRBV7-9 and TRBJ1-1, reads DTGVSQNPRHKITKRGQNVTFRCDPISEHNRLYWYRQTLGQGPEFLTYFQNEAQLEKSRLLSDRFSAERPKGSFSTLEIQRTEQGDSAMYLCASSSDRTPFTEAFFGQGTRLTVV.

The DNA of the CDR3 is TGTGCCAGCAGCTCTGACAAGAACACTGAAGCTTTCTTT. The encoded protein is CASSSDKNTEAFF. The genes are TRBV5-4 and TRBJ1-1; the D is unclear. Germline-derived CDR1 and CDR2 are SGHNT and YYREEE (reference sequence). The V end lost 3 bases, the J end lost 1 base, and 7 bases lay between the germline ends. The CDR3 extends over 13 amino acids.

The chain combines TRBV5-1 with TRBJ2-7; TRBD2 might be the D (5 bases). CDR1 is SGHRS, CDR2 YFSETQ, per germline. Trimming pared 4 bases from V and 1 base from J, leaving 15 bases between. The CDR3 covers 15 residues. The CDR3 loop is CASSPYLPGSYEQYF. CDR3 nucleotide sequence: TGCGCCAGCAGCCCCTATCTTCCGGGGTCCTACGAGCAGTACTTC.

This chain connects TRBV18 to TRBJ1-1; TRBD1 matches at 7 bases. CDR3 length equals 17 residues. With V trimmed by 3 bases and J by 1 base, 11 bases remained unmatched. Looked up from germline, CDR1 is KGHSH and CDR2 is LQKENI. CDR3 sequence reads: CASSPLGEGARNTEAFF. The DNA for the CDR3 is TGTGCCAGCTCACCTTTAGGCGAGGGGGCGCGGAACACTGAAGCTTTCTTT. Full variable domain (missing parts from reference TRBV18 and TRBJ1-1): NAGVMQNPRHLVRRRGQEARLRCSPMKGHSHVYWYRQLPEEGLKFMVYLQKENIIDESGMPKERFSAEFPKEGPSILRIQQVVRGDSAAYFCASSPLGEGARNTEAFFGQGTRLTVV.

The V gene is TRBV28, the J gene TRBJ2-5; the D gene is possibly TRBD2 (5 bases). This CDR3 region has 16 residues. CDR1 is MDHEN and CDR2 is SYDVKM in the germline V gene. Trimming stripped 1 base from V and 3 bases from J, with 15 bases between. DNA for the CDR3: TGTGCCAGCAGTTTATTCCTCGGGGTCACTAAAGAGACCCAGTACTTC. It specifies CASSLFLGVTKETQYF.